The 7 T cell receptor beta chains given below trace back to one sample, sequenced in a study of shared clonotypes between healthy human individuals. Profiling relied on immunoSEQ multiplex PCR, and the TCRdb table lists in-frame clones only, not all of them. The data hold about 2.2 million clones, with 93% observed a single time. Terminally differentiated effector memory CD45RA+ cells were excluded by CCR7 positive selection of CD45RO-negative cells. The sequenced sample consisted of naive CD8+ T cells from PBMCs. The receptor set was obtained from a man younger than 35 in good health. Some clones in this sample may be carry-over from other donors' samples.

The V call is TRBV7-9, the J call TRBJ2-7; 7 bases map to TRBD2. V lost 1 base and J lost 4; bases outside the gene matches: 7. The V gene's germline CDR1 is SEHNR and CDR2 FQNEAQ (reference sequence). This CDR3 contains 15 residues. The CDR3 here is CASSLVGGGPYEQYF. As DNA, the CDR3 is TGTGCCAGCAGCTTAGTTGGGGGAGGGCCTTACGAGCAGTACTTC.

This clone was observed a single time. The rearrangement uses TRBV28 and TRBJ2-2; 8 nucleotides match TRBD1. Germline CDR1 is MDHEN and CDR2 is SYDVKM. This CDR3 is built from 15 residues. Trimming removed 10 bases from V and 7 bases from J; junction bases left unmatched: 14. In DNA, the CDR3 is TGTGCCACACGTCAGGCAGGGGGCTGGATCGGGGAGCTGTTTTTT. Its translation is CATRQAGGWIGELFF.

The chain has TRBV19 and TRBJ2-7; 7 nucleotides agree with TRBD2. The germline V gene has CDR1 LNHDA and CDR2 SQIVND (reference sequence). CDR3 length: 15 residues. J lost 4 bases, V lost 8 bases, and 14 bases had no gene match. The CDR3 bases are TGTGCCAGTCAGCCGGCAGCGGGACCCCATTACGAGCAGTACTTC. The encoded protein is CASQPAAGPHYEQYF. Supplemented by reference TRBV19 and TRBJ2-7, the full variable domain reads DGGITQSPKYLFRKEGQNVTLSCEQNLNHDAMYWYRQDPGQGLRLIYYSQIVNDFQKGDIAEGYSVSREKKESFPLTVTSAQKNPTAFYLCASQPAAGPHYEQYFGPGTRLTVT.

The CDR3 protein is CASSPPAGDHEQYF. The CDR3 bases are TGTGCCAGCAGCCCCCCAGCGGGAGATCACGAGCAGTACTTC. The genes are TRBV7-9 and TRBJ2-7, with 8 bases matching TRBD2. Looked up from germline, CDR1 is SEHNR and CDR2 is FQNEAQ (reference sequence). V trimming: 5 bases; J trimming: 5 bases; junction bases outside the gene matches: 8. The CDR3 length is 14 residues.

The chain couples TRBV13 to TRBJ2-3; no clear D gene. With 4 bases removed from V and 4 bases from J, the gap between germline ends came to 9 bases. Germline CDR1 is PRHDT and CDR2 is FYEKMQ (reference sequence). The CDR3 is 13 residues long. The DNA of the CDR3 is TGTGCCAGCAGCTACTTTATCCCAGATACGCAGTATTTT. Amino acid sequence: CASSYFIPDTQYF.

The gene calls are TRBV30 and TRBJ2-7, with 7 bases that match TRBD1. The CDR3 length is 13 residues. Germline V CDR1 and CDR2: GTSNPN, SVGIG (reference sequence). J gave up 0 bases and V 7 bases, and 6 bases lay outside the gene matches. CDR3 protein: CASEGASSYEQYF. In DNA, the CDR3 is TGTGCCTCAGAGGGGGCGAGCTCCTACGAGCAGTACTTC.

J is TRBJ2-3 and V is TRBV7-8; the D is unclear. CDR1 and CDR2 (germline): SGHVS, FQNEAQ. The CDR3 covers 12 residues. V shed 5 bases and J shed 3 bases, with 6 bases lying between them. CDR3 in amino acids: CASSDPTDTQYF. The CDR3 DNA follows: TGTGCCAGCAGCGATCCAACAGATACGCAGTATTTT.